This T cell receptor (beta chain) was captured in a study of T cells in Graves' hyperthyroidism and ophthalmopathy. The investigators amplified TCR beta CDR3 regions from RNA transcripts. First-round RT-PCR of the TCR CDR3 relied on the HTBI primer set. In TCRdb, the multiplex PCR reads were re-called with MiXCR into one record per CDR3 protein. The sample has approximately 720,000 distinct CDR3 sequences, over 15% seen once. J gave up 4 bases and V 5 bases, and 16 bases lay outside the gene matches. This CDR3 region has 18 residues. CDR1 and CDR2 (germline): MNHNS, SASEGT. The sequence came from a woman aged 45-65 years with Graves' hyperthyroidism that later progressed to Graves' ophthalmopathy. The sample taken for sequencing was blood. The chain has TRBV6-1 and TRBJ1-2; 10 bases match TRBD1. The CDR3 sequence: CASSYPETSRQGAYGYTF. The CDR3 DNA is TGTGCCAGCAGTTATCCCGAAACATCACGACAGGGGGCCTATGGCTACACCTTC.